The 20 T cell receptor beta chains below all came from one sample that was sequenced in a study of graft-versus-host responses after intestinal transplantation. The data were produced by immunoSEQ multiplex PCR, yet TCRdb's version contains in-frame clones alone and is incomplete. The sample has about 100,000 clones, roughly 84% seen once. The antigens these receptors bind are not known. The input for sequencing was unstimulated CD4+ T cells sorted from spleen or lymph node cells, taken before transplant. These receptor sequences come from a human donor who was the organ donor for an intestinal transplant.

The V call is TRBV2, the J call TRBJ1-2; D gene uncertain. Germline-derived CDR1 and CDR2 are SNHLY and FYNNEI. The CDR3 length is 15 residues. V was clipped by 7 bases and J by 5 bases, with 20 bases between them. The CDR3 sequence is CASIRGDNSRYGYTF. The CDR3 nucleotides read TGTGCCAGCATCCGCGGCGATAACAGTCGATATGGCTACACCTTC.

DNA for the CDR3: TGTGCCAGCAGCACAAGTTTGGGGGGACCCGATACGCAGTATTTT. Its protein product is CASSTSLGGPDTQYF. The chain has TRBV7-9 and TRBJ2-3, with D possibly TRBD2 on 6 matching bases. This CDR3 is 15 amino acids long. V dropped 5 bases and J dropped 6 bases, with 18 bases sitting between them. CDR1 is SEHNR and CDR2 is FQNEAQ in the germline V gene (reference sequence).

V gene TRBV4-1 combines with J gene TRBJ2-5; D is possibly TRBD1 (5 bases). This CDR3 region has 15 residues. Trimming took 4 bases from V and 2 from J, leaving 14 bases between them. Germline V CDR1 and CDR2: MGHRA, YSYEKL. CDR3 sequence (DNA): TGCGCCAGCAGCCCTAGGACACTCGATCAAGAGACCCAGTACTTC. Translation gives CASSPRTLDQETQYF.

The CDR3 region has the DNA TGTGCCAGTAGGCAGGCCGCCGAGGGTTTTGGTCAGCCCCAGCATTTT. Translated, it gives CASRQAAEGFGQPQHF. The chain links TRBV19 to TRBJ1-5, with no clear D. Trimming stripped 6 bases from V and 6 bases from J, with 21 bases between. The CDR3 length is 16 residues. The germline CDR1 and CDR2 sequences are LNHDA and SQIVND (reference sequence).

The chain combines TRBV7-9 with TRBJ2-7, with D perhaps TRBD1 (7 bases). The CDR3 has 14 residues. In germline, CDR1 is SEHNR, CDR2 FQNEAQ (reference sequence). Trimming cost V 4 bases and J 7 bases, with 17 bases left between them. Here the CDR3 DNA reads TGTGCCAGCAGCTGGGACTTGAGGGGGCGTGAGCAGTACTTC. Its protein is CASSWDLRGREQYF.

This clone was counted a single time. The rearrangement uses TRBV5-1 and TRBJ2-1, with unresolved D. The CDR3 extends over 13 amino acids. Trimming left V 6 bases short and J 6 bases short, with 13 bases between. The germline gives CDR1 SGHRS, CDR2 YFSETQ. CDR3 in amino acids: CASTLDWRNEQFF. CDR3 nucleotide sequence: TGCGCCAGCACCCTTGACTGGCGCAATGAGCAGTTCTTC.

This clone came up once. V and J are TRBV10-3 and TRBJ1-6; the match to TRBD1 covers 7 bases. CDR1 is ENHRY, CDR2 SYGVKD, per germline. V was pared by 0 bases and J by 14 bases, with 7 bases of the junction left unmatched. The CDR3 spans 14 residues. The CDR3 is CAISESAGTVSLHF. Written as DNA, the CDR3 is TGTGCCATCAGTGAGTCCGCAGGGACAGTATCCCTCCACTTT.

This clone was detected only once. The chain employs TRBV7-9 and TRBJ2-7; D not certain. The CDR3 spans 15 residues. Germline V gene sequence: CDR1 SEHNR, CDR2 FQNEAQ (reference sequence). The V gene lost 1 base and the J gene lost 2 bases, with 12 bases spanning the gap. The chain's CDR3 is CASSLVTFVTYEQYF. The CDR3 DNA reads TGTGCCAGCAGCTTAGTAACATTTGTAACCTACGAGCAGTACTTC.

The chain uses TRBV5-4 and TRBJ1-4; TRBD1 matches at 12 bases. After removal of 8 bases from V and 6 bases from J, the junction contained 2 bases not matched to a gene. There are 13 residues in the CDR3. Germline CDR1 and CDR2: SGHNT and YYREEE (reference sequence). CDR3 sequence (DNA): TGTGCCAGTGGGACAGGGGGCGATGAAAAACTGTTTTTT. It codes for CASGTGGDEKLFF.

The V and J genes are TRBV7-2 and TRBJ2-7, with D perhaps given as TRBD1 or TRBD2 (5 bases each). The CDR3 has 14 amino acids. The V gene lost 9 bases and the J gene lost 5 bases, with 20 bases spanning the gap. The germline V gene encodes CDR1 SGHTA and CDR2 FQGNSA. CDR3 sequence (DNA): TGTGCCAGTGCGACTGGTGAGGGGAAAAACGAGCAGTACTTC. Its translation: CASATGEGKNEQYF.

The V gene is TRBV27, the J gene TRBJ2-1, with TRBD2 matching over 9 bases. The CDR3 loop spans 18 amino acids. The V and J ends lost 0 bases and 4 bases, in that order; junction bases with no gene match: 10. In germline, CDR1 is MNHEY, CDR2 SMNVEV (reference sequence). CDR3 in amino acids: CASSLSGLWRGGYNEQFF. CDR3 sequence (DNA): TGTGCCAGCAGTTTATCGGGCCTGTGGCGGGGGGGTTACAATGAGCAGTTCTTC.

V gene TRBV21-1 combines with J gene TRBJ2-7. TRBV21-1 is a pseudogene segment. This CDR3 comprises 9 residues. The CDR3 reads CASSYEQYF. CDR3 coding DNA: TGTGCCAGCAGCTACGAGCAGTACTTC.

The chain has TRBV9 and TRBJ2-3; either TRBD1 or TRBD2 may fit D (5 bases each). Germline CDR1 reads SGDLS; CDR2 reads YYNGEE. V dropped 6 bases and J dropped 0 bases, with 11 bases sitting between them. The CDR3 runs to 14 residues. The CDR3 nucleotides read TGTGCCAGCACCCGGGACGGTAGCACAGATACGCAGTATTTT. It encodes CASTRDGSTDTQYF.

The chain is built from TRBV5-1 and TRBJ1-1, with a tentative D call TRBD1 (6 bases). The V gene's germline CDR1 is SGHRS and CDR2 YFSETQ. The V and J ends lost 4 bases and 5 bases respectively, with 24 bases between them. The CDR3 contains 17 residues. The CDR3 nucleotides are TGCGCCAGCAGCCCCCACGGGGCAGGGGCGCTCGTAACTGAAGCTTTCTTT. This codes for CASSPHGAGALVTEAFF.

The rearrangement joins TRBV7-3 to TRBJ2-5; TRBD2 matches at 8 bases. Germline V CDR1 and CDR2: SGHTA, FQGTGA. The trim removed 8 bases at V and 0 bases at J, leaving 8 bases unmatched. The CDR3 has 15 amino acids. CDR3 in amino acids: CASSVTGGNQETQYF. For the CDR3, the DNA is TGTGCCAGCTCGGTAACGGGGGGGAACCAAGAGACCCAGTACTTC.

The CDR3 is CASSVDARRGPDTQYF. Here the CDR3 DNA reads TGTGCCAGCAGCGTAGATGCCAGAAGGGGGCCTGATACGCAGTATTTT. The chain has TRBV9 and TRBJ2-3, with 7 bases matching TRBD1. This CDR3 has 16 amino acids. V was clipped by 0 bases and J by 6 bases; unmatched bases: 10. Germline assignment: CDR1 SGDLS and CDR2 YYNGEE.

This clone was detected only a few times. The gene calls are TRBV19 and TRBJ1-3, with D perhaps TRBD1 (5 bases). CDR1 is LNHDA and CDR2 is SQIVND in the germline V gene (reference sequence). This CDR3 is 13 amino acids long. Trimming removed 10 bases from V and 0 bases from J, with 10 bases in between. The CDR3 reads CATSGFSGNTIYF. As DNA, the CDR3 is TGTGCCACCTCAGGGTTCTCTGGAAACACCATATATTTT.

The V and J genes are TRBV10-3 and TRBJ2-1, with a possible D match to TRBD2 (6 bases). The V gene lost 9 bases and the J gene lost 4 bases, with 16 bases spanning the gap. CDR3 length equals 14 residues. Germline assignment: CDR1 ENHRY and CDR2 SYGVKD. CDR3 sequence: CAIAPDRGYNEQFF. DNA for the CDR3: TGTGCCATTGCTCCGGATCGGGGGTACAATGAGCAGTTCTTC.

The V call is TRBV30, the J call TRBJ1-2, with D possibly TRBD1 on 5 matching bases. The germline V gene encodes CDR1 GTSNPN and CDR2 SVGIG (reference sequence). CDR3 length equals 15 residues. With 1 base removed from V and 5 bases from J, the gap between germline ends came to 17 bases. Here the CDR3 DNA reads TGTGCCTGGAGTGACATTCCTCAGGGAGGTTATGGCTACACCTTC. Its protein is CAWSDIPQGGYGYTF.

The CDR3 DNA reads as TGCGCCTCCTATAATTCACCCCTCCACTTT. This encodes CASYNSPLHF. The V call is TRBV10-2, the J call TRBJ1-6; D uncertain. The CDR3 runs 10 residues. The germline CDR1 and CDR2 sequences are WSHSY and SAAADI. Trimming cost V 11 bases and J 1 base, with 0 bases left between them.